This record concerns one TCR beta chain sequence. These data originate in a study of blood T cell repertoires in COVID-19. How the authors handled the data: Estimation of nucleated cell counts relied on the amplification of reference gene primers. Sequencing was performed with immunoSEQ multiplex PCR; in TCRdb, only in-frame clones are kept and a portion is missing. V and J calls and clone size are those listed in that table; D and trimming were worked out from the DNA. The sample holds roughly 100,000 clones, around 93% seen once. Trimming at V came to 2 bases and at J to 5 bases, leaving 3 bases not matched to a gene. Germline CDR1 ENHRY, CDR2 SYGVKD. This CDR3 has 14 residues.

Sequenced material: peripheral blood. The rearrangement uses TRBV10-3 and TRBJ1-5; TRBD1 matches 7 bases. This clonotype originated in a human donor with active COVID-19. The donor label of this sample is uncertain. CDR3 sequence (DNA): TGTGCCATCAGTGAGGACAGGGTGGATCAGCCCCAGCATTTT. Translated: CAISEDRVDQPQHF.